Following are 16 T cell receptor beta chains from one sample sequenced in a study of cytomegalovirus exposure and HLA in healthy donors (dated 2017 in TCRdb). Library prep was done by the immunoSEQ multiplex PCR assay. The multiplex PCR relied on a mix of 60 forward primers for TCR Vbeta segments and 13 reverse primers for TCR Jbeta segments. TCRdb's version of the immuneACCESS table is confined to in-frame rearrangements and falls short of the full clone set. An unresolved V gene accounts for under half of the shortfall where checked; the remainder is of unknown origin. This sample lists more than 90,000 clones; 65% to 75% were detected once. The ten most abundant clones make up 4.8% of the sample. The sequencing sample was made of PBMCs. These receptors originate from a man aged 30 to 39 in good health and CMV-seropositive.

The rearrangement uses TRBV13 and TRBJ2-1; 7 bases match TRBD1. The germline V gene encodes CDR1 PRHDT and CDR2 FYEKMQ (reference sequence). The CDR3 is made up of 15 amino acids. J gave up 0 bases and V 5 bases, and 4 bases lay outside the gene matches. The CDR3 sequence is CASSATGSSYNEQFF. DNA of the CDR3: TGTGCCAGCAGCGCGACAGGGAGCTCCTACAATGAGCAGTTCTTC.

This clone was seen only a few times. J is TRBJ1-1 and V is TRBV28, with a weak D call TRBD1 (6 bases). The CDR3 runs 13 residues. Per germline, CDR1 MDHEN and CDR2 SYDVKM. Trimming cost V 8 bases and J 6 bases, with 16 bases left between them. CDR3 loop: CASQRTAFPEAFF. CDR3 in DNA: TGTGCCAGCCAACGGACAGCTTTTCCTGAAGCTTTCTTT. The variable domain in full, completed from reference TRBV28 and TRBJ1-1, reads DVKVTQSSRYLVKRTGEKVFLECVQDMDHENMFWYRQDPGLGLRLIYFSYDVKMKEKGDIPEGYSVSREKKERFSLILESASTNQTSMYLCASQRTAFPEAFFGQGTRLTVV.

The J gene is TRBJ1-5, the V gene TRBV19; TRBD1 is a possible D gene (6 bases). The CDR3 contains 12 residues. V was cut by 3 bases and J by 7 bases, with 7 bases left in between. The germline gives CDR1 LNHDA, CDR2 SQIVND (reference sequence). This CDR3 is CASSIQGQPQHF. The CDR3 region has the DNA TGTGCCAGTAGTATCCAGGGGCAGCCCCAGCATTTT.

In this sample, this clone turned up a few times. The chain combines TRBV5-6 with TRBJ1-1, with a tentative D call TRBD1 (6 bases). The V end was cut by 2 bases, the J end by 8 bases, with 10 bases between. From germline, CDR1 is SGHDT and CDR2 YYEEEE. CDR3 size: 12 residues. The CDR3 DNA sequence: TGTGCCAGCAGCTTCGGAACAGGGGAAGCTTTCTTT. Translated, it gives CASSFGTGEAFF.

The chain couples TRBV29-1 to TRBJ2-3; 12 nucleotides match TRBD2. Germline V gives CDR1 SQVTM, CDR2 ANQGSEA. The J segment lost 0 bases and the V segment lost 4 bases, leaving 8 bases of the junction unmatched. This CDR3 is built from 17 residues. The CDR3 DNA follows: TGCAGCGTTGGGGGCCTAACTAGCGGGGGGAGCACAGATACGCAGTATTTT. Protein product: CSVGGLTSGGSTDTQYF.

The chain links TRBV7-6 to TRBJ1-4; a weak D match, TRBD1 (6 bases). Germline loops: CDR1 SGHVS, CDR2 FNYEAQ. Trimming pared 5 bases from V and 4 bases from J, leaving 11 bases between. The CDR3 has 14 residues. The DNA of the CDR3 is TGTGCCAGCAGCCCGGGACATTTTAATGAAAAACTGTTTTTT. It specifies CASSPGHFNEKLFF.

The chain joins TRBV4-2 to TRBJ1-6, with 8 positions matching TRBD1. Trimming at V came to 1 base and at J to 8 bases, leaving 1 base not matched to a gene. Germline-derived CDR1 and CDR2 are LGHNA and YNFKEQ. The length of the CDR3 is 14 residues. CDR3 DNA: TGTGCCAGCAGCCAAGGGGACAGGTATTCACCCCTCCACTTT. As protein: CASSQGDRYSPLHF.

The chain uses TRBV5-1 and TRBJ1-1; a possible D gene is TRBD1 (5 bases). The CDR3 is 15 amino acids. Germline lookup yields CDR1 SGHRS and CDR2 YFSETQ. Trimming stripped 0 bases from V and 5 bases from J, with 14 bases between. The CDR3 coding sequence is TGCGCCAGCAGCTTGGGAGGGCCGGGGGGGACTGAAGCTTTCTTT. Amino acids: CASSLGGPGGTEAFF.

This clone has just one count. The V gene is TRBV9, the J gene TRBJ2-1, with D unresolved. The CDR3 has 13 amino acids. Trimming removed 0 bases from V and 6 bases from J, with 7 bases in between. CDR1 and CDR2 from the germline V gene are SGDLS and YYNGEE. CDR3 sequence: CASSVDSINEQFF. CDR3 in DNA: TGTGCCAGCAGCGTAGACAGCATCAATGAGCAGTTCTTC. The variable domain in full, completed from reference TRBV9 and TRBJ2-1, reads DSGVTQTPKHLITATGQRVTLRCSPRSGDLSVYWYQQSLDQGLQFLIQYYNGEERAKGNILERFSAQQFPDLHSELNLSSLELGDSALYFCASSVDSINEQFFGPGTRLTVL.

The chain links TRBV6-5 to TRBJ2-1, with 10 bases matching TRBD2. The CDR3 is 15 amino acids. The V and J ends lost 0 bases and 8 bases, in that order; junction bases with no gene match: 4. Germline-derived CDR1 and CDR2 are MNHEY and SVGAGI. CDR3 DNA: TGTGCCAGCAGTTACTCGAGCGGGGGGGCCCATGAGCAGTTCTTC. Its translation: CASSYSSGGAHEQFF.

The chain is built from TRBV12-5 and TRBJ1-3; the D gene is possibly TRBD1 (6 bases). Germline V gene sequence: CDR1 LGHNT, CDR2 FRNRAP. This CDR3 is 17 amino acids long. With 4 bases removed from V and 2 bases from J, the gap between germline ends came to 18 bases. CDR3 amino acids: CASGSPIQGSTGNTIYF. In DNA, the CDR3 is TGTGCTAGTGGTTCCCCCATCCAGGGGAGTACTGGAAACACCATATATTTT.

The CDR3 sequence: CASSVSGQGFNEQFF. The CDR3 region has the DNA TGTGCCAGCAGCGTCTCGGGACAGGGGTTCAATGAGCAGTTCTTC. The chain joins TRBV9 to TRBJ2-1; 10 bases agree with TRBD1. The trim removed 2 bases at V and 6 bases at J, leaving 5 bases unmatched. The CDR3 extends over 15 amino acids. Germline CDR1 SGDLS, CDR2 YYNGEE.

The CDR3 nucleotides read TGCGCCAGCAGCTTGGACAGGGCGAGGAACACCGGGGAGCTGTTTTTT. This translates into CASSLDRARNTGELFF. The chain carries TRBV5-1 and TRBJ2-2; possible D gene TRBD1, 6 bases. CDR1 and CDR2 from the germline V gene are SGHRS and YFSETQ. Trimming took off 0 bases at V and 1 base at J, with 10 bases between the two ends. This CDR3 region has 16 residues.

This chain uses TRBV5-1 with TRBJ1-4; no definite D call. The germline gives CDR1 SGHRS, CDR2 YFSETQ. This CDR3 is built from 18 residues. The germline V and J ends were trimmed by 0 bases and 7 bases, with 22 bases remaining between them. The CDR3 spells CASSLAPGREVLGEKLFF. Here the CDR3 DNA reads TGCGCCAGCAGCTTGGCCCCAGGCCGGGAGGTGTTGGGTGAAAAACTGTTTTTT.

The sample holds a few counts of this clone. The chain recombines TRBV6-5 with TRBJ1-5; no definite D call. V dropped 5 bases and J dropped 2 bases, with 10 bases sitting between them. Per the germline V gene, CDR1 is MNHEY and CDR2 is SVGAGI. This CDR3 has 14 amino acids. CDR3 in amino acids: CASSELSGNQPQHF. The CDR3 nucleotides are TGTGCCAGCAGTGAACTTAGTGGCAATCAGCCCCAGCATTTT.

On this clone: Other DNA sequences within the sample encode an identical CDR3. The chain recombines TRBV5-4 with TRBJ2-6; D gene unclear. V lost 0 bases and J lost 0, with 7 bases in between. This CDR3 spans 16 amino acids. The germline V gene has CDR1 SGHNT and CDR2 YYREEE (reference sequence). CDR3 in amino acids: CASSLERSSGANVLTF. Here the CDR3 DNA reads TGTGCCAGCAGCTTGGAACGGAGCTCTGGGGCCAACGTCCTGACTTTC.